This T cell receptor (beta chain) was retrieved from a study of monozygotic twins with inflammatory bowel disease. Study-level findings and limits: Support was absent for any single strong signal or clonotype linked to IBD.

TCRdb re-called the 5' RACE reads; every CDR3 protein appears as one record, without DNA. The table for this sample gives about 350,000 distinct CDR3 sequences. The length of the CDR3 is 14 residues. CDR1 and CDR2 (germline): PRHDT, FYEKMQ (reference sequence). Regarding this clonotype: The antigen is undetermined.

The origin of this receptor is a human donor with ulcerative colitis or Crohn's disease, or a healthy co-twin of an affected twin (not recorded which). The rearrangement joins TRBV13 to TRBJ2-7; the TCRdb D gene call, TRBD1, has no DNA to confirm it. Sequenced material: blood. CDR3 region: CASSLGWGKDEQYF.